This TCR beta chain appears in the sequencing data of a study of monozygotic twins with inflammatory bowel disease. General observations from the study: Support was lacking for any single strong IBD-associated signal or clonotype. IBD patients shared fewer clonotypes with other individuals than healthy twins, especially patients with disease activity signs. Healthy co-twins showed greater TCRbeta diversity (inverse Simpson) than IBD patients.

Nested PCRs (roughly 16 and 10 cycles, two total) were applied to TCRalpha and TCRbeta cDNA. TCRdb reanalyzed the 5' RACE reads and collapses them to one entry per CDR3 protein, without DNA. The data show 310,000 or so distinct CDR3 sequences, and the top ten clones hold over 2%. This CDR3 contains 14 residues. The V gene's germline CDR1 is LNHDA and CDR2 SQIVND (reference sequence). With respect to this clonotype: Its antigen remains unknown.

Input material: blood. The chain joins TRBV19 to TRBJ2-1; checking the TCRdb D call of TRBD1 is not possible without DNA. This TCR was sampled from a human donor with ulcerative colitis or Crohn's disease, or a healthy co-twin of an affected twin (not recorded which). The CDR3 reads CASSTPLPPNEQFF.